This T cell receptor (beta chain) was identified in a study of T cells expressing NK-cell markers. Study information: Seven of the eight sequenced donors were HCMV-seropositive; one was seronegative.

Study-level results: Four donors showed these clonotypes also leading the CD3+CD56-NKG2C+ fraction.

TCRdb reanalyzed the 5' RACE reads and collapses them to one entry per CDR3 protein, without DNA. In total, the table holds some 390,000 distinct CDR3 sequences. Remarks on this clonotype: Its antigen is unidentified.

The clonotype comes from a woman aged 50 to 60 in good health. Sequencing was carried out using blood T cells: a sorted CD56 or NKG2C T cell subset, CD4+ or CD8+ T cells, or bulk PBMC T cells (not recorded which).

The CDR3 sequence is CASSGPGHLGAGAENEQFF. This chain links TRBV2 with TRBJ2-1; absent DNA, TCRdb's TRBD1 call cannot be checked. Looked up from germline, CDR1 is SNHLY and CDR2 is FYNNEI. The CDR3 is made up of 19 amino acids.